The next 28 T cell receptor beta chains were all read from a single sample in a study of Ad26.COV2.S vaccination and SARS-CoV-2 variants. Treatment described: around 19 received Ad26.COV2.S at low or high dose, single or two shots; a few received placebo; per-sample allocation not given. Sampling happened 63 days after the first vaccine or placebo injection. Sequencing was performed with immunoSEQ multiplex PCR; in TCRdb, only in-frame clones are kept and a portion is missing. This sample yields 400,000 to 450,000 clones, of which around 90% are seen a single time; 12% belongs to the top ten. Sequences were derived from peripheral blood, sampled in a trial of Ad26.COV2.S vaccine versus placebo. Every receptor here comes from a person between 18 and 65 years old who received the Ad26.COV2.S COVID-19 vaccine or a placebo.

The rearrangement links TRBV19 to TRBJ2-5; the D gene is possibly TRBD1 (6 bases). The CDR3 contains 15 residues. Germline CDR1 and CDR2: LNHDA and SQIVND (reference sequence). V lost 1 base and J lost 5, with 14 bases in between. CDR3 loop: CASSIGNRVMETQYF. The CDR3 DNA reads as TGTGCCAGTAGTATAGGGAACAGGGTGATGGAGACCCAGTACTTC.

This clone was counted once. CDR3 loop: CASSLAGGLYEQFF. CDR3 bases: TGTGCCAGCAGTCTGGCAGGGGGGCTGTATGAGCAGTTCTTC. This chain links TRBV28 with TRBJ2-1; weak D call: TRBD1 (7 bases). The ends were cut back, 5 bases at V and 8 bases at J, with 16 bases in the middle. CDR3 length: 14 amino acids. CDR1 MDHEN and CDR2 SYDVKM come from the germline V gene.

The chain joins TRBV15 to TRBJ2-7, with 7 bases that match TRBD1. Trimming at V came to 0 bases and at J to 11 bases, leaving 7 bases not matched to a gene. This CDR3 comprises 13 residues. Germline V CDR1 and CDR2: LNHNV, YYDKDF (reference sequence). The CDR3 DNA reads TGTGCCACCAGCAGAGATTTTACAGGGGCGAAGTACTTC. Translating it yields CATSRDFTGAKYF.

This clone was counted a few times. The J gene is TRBJ1-3, the V gene TRBV27; 8 bases are a match to TRBD1. V lost 3 bases, J lost 9 bases, and 7 bases stayed unmatched. This CDR3 has 14 amino acids. Looked up from germline, CDR1 is MNHEY and CDR2 is SMNVEV (reference sequence). CDR3 DNA sequence: TGTGCCAGCAGTTTCGGGGGGACAGGTTCCACCATATATTTT. Translation: CASSFGGTGSTIYF.

The chain couples TRBV3-1 (or the pseudogene TRBV3-2) to TRBJ1-2; 9 bases line up with TRBD1. The V gene end was trimmed by 1 base and the J gene end by 0 bases; junction bases not matched to a gene: 18. The CDR3 is made up of 21 amino acids. Germline loops: CDR1 LGHDT, CDR2 YNNKEL (reference sequence). CDR3 amino acids: CASSQVTRRDREGLANYGYTF. CDR3 DNA sequence: TGTGCCAGCAGCCAAGTCACGCGCCGGGACAGGGAGGGACTAGCTAACTATGGCTACACCTTC.

This sequence joins TRBV7-8 and TRBJ2-1, with 14 bases matching TRBD2. After removal of 1 base from V and 5 bases from J, the junction contained 4 bases not matched to a gene. The CDR3 consists of 17 residues. CDR1 is SGHVS and CDR2 is FQNEAQ in the germline V gene. CDR3 bases: TGTGCCAGCAGCTTAGGGACTAGCGGGAGGACAGACAATGAGCAGTTCTTC. Translated: CASSLGTSGRTDNEQFF.

This clone was picked up one time. The gene calls are TRBV7-9 and TRBJ1-1, with a tentative D call TRBD1 (6 bases). The germline V gene encodes CDR1 SEHNR and CDR2 FQNEAQ (reference sequence). This CDR3 is built from 17 residues. V was clipped by 2 bases and J by 3 bases, with 19 bases between them. The CDR3 DNA is TGTGCCAGCAGCTTACCCAGGGGCTCGTCTGGGGACACTGAAGCTTTCTTT. Protein sequence: CASSLPRGSSGDTEAFF. Drawing the rest from reference TRBV7-9 and TRBJ1-1, the complete variable domain is DTGVSQNPRHKITKRGQNVTFRCDPISEHNRLYWYRQTLGQGPEFLTYFQNEAQLEKSRLLSDRFSAERPKGSFSTLEIQRTEQGDSAMYLCASSLPRGSSGDTEAFFGQGTRLTVV.

The chain couples TRBV9 to TRBJ2-7; TRBD2 matches 9 bases. The CDR3 length is 18 residues. Per the germline V gene, CDR1 is SGDLS and CDR2 is YYNGEE. V gave up 0 bases and J gave up 5 bases; unmatched junction bases: 15. In DNA form, the CDR3 reads TGTGCCAGCAGCGTAGCCCCTTCCCTAGCGGGGAGGTCCCACGAGCAGTACTTC. Translated: CASSVAPSLAGRSHEQYF.

The V and J genes are TRBV6-5 and TRBJ2-5; TRBD2 is a possible D gene (5 bases). The CDR3 spans 14 residues. Germline V gene data show CDR1 as MNHEY and CDR2 as SVGAGI. The CDR3 is CASPRIEGSVTQYF. CDR3 in DNA: TGTGCATCCCCCCGGATAGAGGGTAGCGTGACCCAGTACTTC.

V usage is TRBV2 and J usage is TRBJ2-3; TRBD2 is a possible D gene (5 bases). V dropped 6 bases and J dropped 0 bases, with 13 bases sitting between them. CDR1 is SNHLY, CDR2 FYNNEI, per germline. This CDR3 region has 15 residues. The CDR3 loop reads CASSPTAASTDTQYF. The CDR3 nucleotides are TGTGCCAGCAGCCCCACAGCGGCTAGCACAGATACGCAGTATTTT.

The rearrangement joins TRBV11-3 to TRBJ1-1; D gene ambiguous. Trimming took off 1 base at V and 8 bases at J, with 11 bases between the two ends. Looked up from germline, CDR1 is SGHNT and CDR2 is YENEEA. The CDR3 runs to 13 residues. The CDR3 is CASSLGRRAEAFF. CDR3 nucleotides: TGTGCCAGCAGCTTAGGGCGGCGGGCCGAAGCTTTCTTT.

CDR3 nucleotide sequence: TGTGCCAGCAGTAGGACAGGGAACACTGAAGCTTTCTTT. It yields the protein CASSRTGNTEAFF. The chain joins TRBV6-5 to TRBJ1-1; 7 positions agree with TRBD1. The germline V gene has CDR1 MNHEY and CDR2 SVGAGI. Trimming cost V 5 bases and J 1 base; bases outside gene matches: 1. CDR3 length equals 13 residues.

The V call is TRBV6-5, the J call TRBJ1-5; the D is unclear. Trimming shortened V by 8 bases and J by 3 bases, and 11 bases separated the two germline ends. CDR1 MNHEY and CDR2 SVGAGI come from the germline V gene. The CDR3 extends over 13 amino acids. Here the CDR3 reads CASVGEVNQPQHF. As DNA, the CDR3 is TGTGCCAGCGTCGGGGAAGTCAATCAGCCCCAGCATTTT.

The chain employs TRBV6-2 or TRBV6-3 and TRBJ2-2; 9 nucleotides align to TRBD1. Germline V gene data show CDR1 as MNHEY and CDR2 as SVGEGT. The CDR3 totals 14 residues. V was pared by 5 bases and J by 4 bases, with 2 bases of the junction left unmatched. Here the CDR3 DNA reads TGTGCCAGCAGTCGGGACAGGGTCACCGGGGAGCTGTTTTTT. It encodes CASSRDRVTGELFF.

The chain employs TRBV6-2 or TRBV6-3 and TRBJ2-7, with TRBD2 identical over 8 bases. The CDR3 totals 15 residues. V dropped 2 bases and J dropped 5; count of bases not matched to a gene: 8. Germline V gives CDR1 MNHEY, CDR2 SVGEGT. The CDR3 DNA reads as TGTGCCAGCAGTTACCCGCGGGGTAGCGGGAACGAGCAGTACTTC. It translates to CASSYPRGSGNEQYF.

This rearrangement joins TRBV9 to TRBJ2-1, with D hard to call. CDR3 length equals 11 residues. Germline CDR1 is SGDLS and CDR2 is YYNGEE. Trimming removed 3 bases from V and 8 bases from J, with 6 bases in between. The DNA for the CDR3 is TGTGCCAGCAGCGACCGCTATGAGCAGTTCTTC. Translation: CASSDRYEQFF.

The sample holds one count of this clone. This rearrangement joins TRBV7-2 to TRBJ2-3; D unclear. V dropped 7 bases and J dropped 8 bases, with 16 bases sitting between them. Germline V gene data show CDR1 as SGHTA and CDR2 as FQGNSA. CDR3 length: 13 amino acids. DNA for the CDR3: TGTGCCAGCACCCCTGCCCCCACGGGTACGCAGTATTTT. Amino acid sequence: CASTPAPTGTQYF.

This clone came up once. The chain combines TRBV5-1 with TRBJ2-7; D is uncertain. This CDR3 spans 14 amino acids. Germline assignment: CDR1 SGHRS and CDR2 YFSETQ. Trimming left V 2 bases short and J 4 bases short, with 13 bases between. CDR3 coding DNA: TGCGCCAGCAGCTTTCGTGTCGGAACTTACGAGCAGTACTTC. It yields the protein CASSFRVGTYEQYF.

V gene TRBV6-5 combines with J gene TRBJ1-6, with D uncertain. Trimming pared 10 bases from V and 7 bases from J, leaving 11 bases between. This CDR3 comprises 12 residues. Germline V gene lookup returns CDR1 MNHEY and CDR2 SVGAGI. The chain's CDR3 is CATATTNSPLHF. In nucleotides, the CDR3 is TGTGCCACCGCGACGACCAATTCACCCCTCCACTTT.

As concerns this clone: Within the sample, other DNA sequences also encode this same CDR3. The chain recombines TRBV18 with TRBJ2-5; no firm D call. Trimming removed 3 bases from V and 4 bases from J, with 6 bases in between. This CDR3 is built from 12 residues. Germline V gives CDR1 KGHSH, CDR2 LQKENI. In DNA, the CDR3 is TGTGCCAGCTCACCGGGCCGAGAGACCCAGTACTTC. Amino acids: CASSPGRETQYF. Filled out from reference TRBV18 and TRBJ2-5, the complete variable domain reads NAGVMQNPRHLVRRRGQEARLRCSPMKGHSHVYWYRQLPEEGLKFMVYLQKENIIDESGMPKERFSAEFPKEGPSILRIQQVVRGDSAAYFCASSPGRETQYFGPGTRLLVL.

The V and J genes are TRBV11-1 and TRBJ2-1; no clear D. Germline V gene lookup returns CDR1 SGHAT and CDR2 FQDESV (reference sequence). Trimming removed 5 bases at V and 1 base at J, with 9 bases between. The CDR3 covers 14 residues. The CDR3 DNA reads TGTGCCAGCAGCCCCTTCGGATCCTACAATGAGCAGTTCTTC. Translating gives CASSPFGSYNEQFF. The full variable domain, its missing parts supplied by reference TRBV11-1 and TRBJ2-1, is EAEVAQSPRYKITEKSQAVAFWCDPISGHATLYWYRQILGQGPELLVQFQDESVVDDSQLPKDRFSAERLKGVDSTLKIQPAELGDSAMYLCASSPFGSYNEQFFGPGTRLTVL.

The chain carries TRBV3-1 (or the pseudogene TRBV3-2) and TRBJ1-1; D is unclear. Trimming cost V 1 base and J 1 base, with 7 bases left between them. CDR1 and CDR2 (germline): LGHDT, YNNKEL (reference sequence). The CDR3 is made up of 14 amino acids. The CDR3 DNA is TGTGCCAGCAGCCAAGTTCTTCAGAACACTGAAGCTTTCTTT. Translated: CASSQVLQNTEAFF.

J is TRBJ1-5 and V is TRBV30; D is unclear. CDR3 length: 13 amino acids. Trimming left V 2 bases short and J 5 bases short, with 10 bases between. Germline CDR1 GTSNPN, CDR2 SVGIG (reference sequence). CDR3 region: CAWSLGLDQPQHF. CDR3 nucleotide sequence: TGTGCCTGGAGTTTGGGGTTGGATCAGCCCCAGCATTTT.

This rearrangement joins TRBV6-5 to TRBJ2-1; D unclear. The CDR3 has 13 residues. Trimming cost V 5 bases and J 3 bases, with 8 bases left between them. Germline-derived CDR1 and CDR2 are MNHEY and SVGAGI. CDR3 DNA sequence: TGTGCCAGCAGTCCAGAAGTCTACAATGAGCAGTTCTTC. It encodes CASSPEVYNEQFF.

The chain carries TRBV6-2 or TRBV6-3 and TRBJ2-7; D is unresolved. Per germline, CDR1 MNHEY and CDR2 SVGEGT. Between the trimmed V and J ends, which lost 2 bases and 2 bases, there was a span of 7 bases. CDR3 length: 13 residues. This chain's CDR3 is CASSYLTAYEQYF. The DNA for the CDR3 is TGTGCCAGCAGTTACCTTACCGCCTACGAGCAGTACTTC.

The V gene is TRBV7-9, the J gene TRBJ2-3; 9 bases align to TRBD2. The CDR3 sequence is 15 residues long. The V gene's germline CDR1 is SEHNR and CDR2 FQNEAQ (reference sequence). J gave up 3 bases and V 6 bases, and 7 bases lay outside the gene matches. CDR3 nucleotide sequence: TGTGCCAGCAGTTTGGGACTAGCCGATACAGATACGCAGTATTTT. Amino acid sequence: CASSLGLADTDTQYF. Drawing the rest from reference TRBV7-9 and TRBJ2-3, the complete variable domain is DTGVSQNPRHKITKRGQNVTFRCDPISEHNRLYWYRQTLGQGPEFLTYFQNEAQLEKSRLLSDRFSAERPKGSFSTLEIQRTEQGDSAMYLCASSLGLADTDTQYFGPGTRLTVL.

The V gene is TRBV4-2, the J gene TRBJ2-5, with 12 nucleotides matching TRBD2. This CDR3 comprises 17 residues. V lost 3 bases and J lost 5; bases outside the gene matches: 10. Germline loops: CDR1 LGHNA, CDR2 YNFKEQ. The CDR3 DNA follows: TGTGCCAGCAGCCAGAGTCGACTAGCGGGAGAATATGAGACCCAGTACTTC. Its translation is CASSQSRLAGEYETQYF.

The chain combines TRBV7-2 with TRBJ2-7; no clear D. Germline CDR1 is SGHTA and CDR2 is FQGNSA. With 5 bases removed from V and 2 bases from J, the gap between germline ends came to 10 bases. This CDR3 is 13 amino acids long. The CDR3: CASSRHLTYEQYF. The CDR3 DNA reads TGTGCCAGCAGCAGACACCTCACCTACGAGCAGTACTTC.